Listed here is a single T cell receptor (beta chain). What it recognizes is unknown. These data belong to a study of cytomegalovirus exposure and HLA in healthy donors. Background on the study: Approximately 85 million unique TCRs from HLA-typed donors were held in an early release of data. Study-level findings and limits: A later analysis found common viral pathogens apparently linked to several of the most significant clusters. As immune exposure information, only CMV serostatus was available.

With 2 bases clipped from V and 5 bases from J, the junction kept 6 bases outside the gene matches. The CDR3 loop spans 15 amino acids. The V gene's germline CDR1 is MNHNS and CDR2 SASEGT. Researchers ran the PCR with 60 Vbeta and 13 Jbeta primers. Sequenced by immunoSEQ multiplex PCR; TCRdb stores in-frame clones only, minus some. This sample has some 140,000 clones, with around 74% found just once. The sequence was obtained from a young man in good health and CMV-seronegative. The specimen was PBMCs. This chain uses TRBV6-1 with TRBJ2-4; 7 bases fit TRBD1. The CDR3 coding sequence is TGTGCCAGCAGTGAAATCATAGGGGGCCAAAACATTCAGTACTTC. This encodes CASSEIIGGQNIQYF.